The sequence of this T cell receptor beta chain was determined in a study of T cell responses to AZD1222 COVID-19 vaccine. Study-wide context: Pooling of second doses given at about 4 or about 12 weeks was done.

Data came from immunoSEQ multiplex PCR; TCRdb stores just in-frame clones and leaves some out. The table has about 100,000 clones, roughly 91% seen once. This sample comprised peripheral blood, obtained on day 0 of AZD1222 vaccination. This TCR came from an adult in good health.

The CDR3 region is CATVWVTEAFF. The CDR3 bases are TGTGCCACCGTCTGGGTTACTGAAGCTTTCTTT. The chain combines TRBV28 with TRBJ1-1; D not resolved. With 10 bases removed from V and 5 bases from J, the gap between germline ends came to 11 bases. CDR3 size: 11 residues. Germline CDR1 MDHEN, CDR2 SYDVKM.